This paragraph covers one T cell receptor (beta chain) sequence. The clone's antigen remains unknown. No much larger clone is present one base from it, and per-base qualities are unavailable. V lost 4 bases and J lost 1 base; the stretch between them is 10 bases long. The CDR3 contains 13 residues, cysteine and phenylalanine counted. Just the 39-base CDR3 DNA is kept, in frame starting at base 1. As encoded in the germline V gene, CDR1 is SQVTM while CDR2 is ANQGSEA. The method was the immunoSEQ multiplex PCR assay. The multiplex PCR relied on a mix of 60 forward primers for TCR Vbeta segments and 13 reverse primers for TCR Jbeta segments. The CDR3 region of rearranged TCR beta genes was amplified from genomic DNA by a multiplex PCR assay. On the Illumina HiSeq System, the amplified TCR beta libraries were sequenced as 87-base-pair reads. For the original study's pipeline: Across the roughly 600 repertoires, a later analysis counted 78 million or so unique TCR beta chains, approximately 12 million of which were shared by at least two donors. Raw reads were error-corrected and collapsed into unique sequences with a nearest-neighbor algorithm that merged closely related sequences to remove PCR and sequencing errors. V, D and J gene segments were assigned by aligning CDR3 sequences to IMGT reference sequences. For a sequence to be retained, at least a six-nucleotide match to both a V gene segment and a J gene segment was required. A rearrangement counted as productive if the CDR3 had no stop codons and remained in frame with V and J, and every other rearrangement counted as non-productive. CDR3 was defined by IMGT convention, running from the second conserved V-encoded cysteine to the conserved J-encoded phenylalanine. In an earlier analysis of 500 to 650 of the donors, sequences lacking an unambiguous match to a single V gene segment were excluded. In an earlier analysis of several hundred of the donors, V segments were called functional above 56.7% productive rearrangements and were called segregating when the between-donor standard deviation exceeded 5%. To diagnose cytomegalovirus status from the catalog of TCR beta chain sequences, a statistical classification framework was built. In a later analysis, TCR nucleotide sequences were compared against IMGT/GENE-DB human TR gene sequences so that V and J genes could be assigned. Using the TCRdist pipeline, a later analysis assigned CDR3 sequences along with most-parsimonious VDJ recombination scenarios. In a later analysis, each TCR beta chain was defined by its CDR3 amino acid sequence together with its V-gene family, and reads without a unique V-gene family were excluded. A later analysis removed several hundred highly shared, low-generation-probability nucleotide sequences to deal with suspected cross-contamination and a sequencing artifact. For each public chain, a later analysis derived a clonal expansion index from normalized ranks of inferred template counts within each repertoire. A later analysis computed generation probabilities with a VDJ recombination model fitted to out-of-frame rearrangements, and checked the results against IGoR. Hypergeometric tests were used in a later analysis to score TCR-TCR, TCR-HLA and TCR-CMV co-occurrence, with a repertoire-size bias correction applied to the TCR pairs. False discovery rates were estimated in a later analysis by permuting HLA or CMV assignments 20 times. In a later analysis, co-occurring TCRs were grouped using DBSCAN, with TCRdist sequence similarity added in when clustering inside HLA-allele-positive subsets. For co-occurrence clustering, repertoires with fewer than 30,000 or more than 120,000 public chains were excluded, along with about five repertoires with anomalous nucleotide sharing. In its TCRdb copy, this immuneACCESS table keeps in-frame sequences only and misses some clones. Where compared with another copy, unresolved V genes explain less than half of these, and the others have no known cause. The V and J calls and clone size come from that table; D and trimming were worked out from the DNA. Across this sample there are 110,000 to 150,000 clones, with over 70% seen only once. 6% to 8.5% of the sample is in the top ten clones.

This specimen belongs to a study of cytomegalovirus exposure and HLA in healthy donors (dated by TCRdb to 2016 to 2017). Study-wide context: An earlier analysis of around 600 of the donors reported about 250 Gb of sequence data and about 100 million unique TCR beta sequences from some 180 million T cells. In the later analysis, no new phenotypic data were used to find candidate immune exposures; instead, reliance was placed on TCR beta sequences and their occurrence across donors. Donor age, sex, ethnicity and CMV serostatus were collected together with the repertoire data. To predict cytomegalovirus infection status, the study combined high-throughput TCR immunosequencing, statistical association of individual TCRs with disease status, and machine learning. The aim of the study was to test whether cataloging public T cell receptors could identify signatures of past pathogen exposure. Of the approximately 400 genotyped donors, 75% to 85% were placed in the genetic ancestry cluster associated with self-reported Caucasian donors. On average, roughly 200,000 unique TCR beta nucleotide sequences were sequenced per donor among some 420 genotyped donors of the cohort, with 15% to 20% of those sequences being non-productive. Class I and class II HLA loci were covered by the typing at four-digit resolution. A separate validation cohort of 90 to 150 different subjects was used in addition to the 666-subject first cohort. In a later analysis, previously published TCR beta repertoires from several hundred donors were re-analyzed and high-resolution HLA genotyping was added so that TCR occurrence patterns could be studied. Using immunosequencing, the study profiled T cell repertoires from fewer than 850 subjects and related those repertoires to cytomegalovirus serostatus. A later genetic analysis used genome-wide SNP genotypes for about 65% of the roughly 700 donors, treating that subset as a discovery cohort. In an earlier analysis of 587 of the donors, high-throughput TCR beta sequencing was used to judge whether each TCR beta V gene segment behaved as functional or pseudogenic. A handful of DR-DQ haplotypes were treated as single units for association and clustering because of strong linkage in the cohort. All discovery cohort repertoires had been generated using a single sequencing platform. Roughly 300 gigabases of sequencing data and around 80 million unique TCR sequences made up an early release that covered 640 HLA-typed donors. Typing coverage differed by locus: A, B, C, DRB1 and DQB1 were typed in roughly 629-640 donors, DQA1 in 500 to 550, DPA1 in over 600, and DPB1 in 450 to 490.

The cohort was made up of around 720 healthy bone marrow donors. At the time of sampling, all cohort members were nominally healthy, though unrecorded immune exposures were likely present. The donor was CMV seronegative and was included in the group of several hundred seronegative cohort members. A peripheral blood sample was collected from each donor, and TCR beta sequencing was performed on peripheral blood mononuclear cells. The Qiagen DNeasy Blood Extraction Kit was used to extract genomic DNA from the blood cell samples. Overall results and qualifications from the work: Correlated functional status among segregating V segments might be attributable to linkage disequilibrium, but an unknown experimental factor could not be ruled out. An association between a missense DCLRE1C variant and V-gene and J-gene trimming of TCR beta chains was found in a later genetic analysis and replicated in an independent cohort. Across donors, most TCR sequences were observed very rarely, whereas some public TCRs were present in many individuals. CMV serostatus was the only immune exposure information available for the cohort. A cluster of highly shared sequence variants was judged likely to represent a technical artifact of the sequencing pipeline. When HLA alleles, especially DR and DQ, strongly co-occurred, TCR associations were difficult to assign to individual alleles. Three of the identified cytomegalovirus-associated TCR beta chains were confirmed in vitro to be specific for cytomegalovirus antigens. Compared with the roughly 670-donor mean, donors in an Asian-associated ancestry cluster had fewer N-insertions in productive TCRs, according to a later genetic analysis. Because the 87-base-pair reads could not distinguish some IMGT-functional V segments, including TRBV6-2 and TRBV6-3, those segments were excluded. Only TCR beta chains were sequenced in this cohort, and the absence of alpha or paired-chain data limited detectable features. A later analysis found that TCR association rates varied across HLA loci, with DRB1 alleles showing the most associated TCRs and HLA-C alleles the fewest. A total of fewer than 200 TCR beta chains were listed by the study as associated with cytomegalovirus. According to a later analysis, parvovirus B19, influenza, CMV and Epstein-Barr virus appeared linked to several top co-occurrence clusters. According to a later analysis, most CMV-associated TCR beta chains appeared to be HLA-restricted, and the HLA associations seemed to be driven largely by CMV exposure. An earlier analysis of around 500 of the donors showed that most TCR beta V segments appeared in productive rearrangements either about 87% or about 30% of the time, which broadly matched IMGT annotations. In a later analysis, HLA-associated TCR beta chains were found to be more clonally expanded and to have lower generation probabilities than equally common non-associated chains. In a later analysis, around 15,000 TCR beta sequences were associated with specific HLA alleles at a false discovery rate of 0.05. Over 15 rarely observed V segments, including chromosome 9 orphons, were excluded from the earlier analysis of some 590 of the donors because counts were too low. A further reported finding was that TCR beta sequences accurately predicted the HLA-A and HLA-B alleles for most subjects in the first cohort. The authors suggested that the approach could potentially be generalized to other disease states and immunological phenotypes. Because HLA typing was unavailable for some donors at each locus, only the typed subset was used in association tests. In both the original and validation cohorts, the classifier was reported to diagnose cytomegalovirus status with high specificity and sensitivity. Presence/absence analyses assumed roughly uniform sequencing depth across donors, an assumption that may not hold.

The chain was built from TRBV29-1 and TRBJ1-1; TRBD1 might be the D gene, on 5 matching bases. Sequencing input: PBMCs. The sequence was collected from a man aged 25 to 40 in good health and CMV-seronegative. The nucleotide sequence is TGCAGCGTTGGATCGACAGAGAACACTGAAGCTTTCTTT. Its translation reads: CSVGSTENTEAFF.